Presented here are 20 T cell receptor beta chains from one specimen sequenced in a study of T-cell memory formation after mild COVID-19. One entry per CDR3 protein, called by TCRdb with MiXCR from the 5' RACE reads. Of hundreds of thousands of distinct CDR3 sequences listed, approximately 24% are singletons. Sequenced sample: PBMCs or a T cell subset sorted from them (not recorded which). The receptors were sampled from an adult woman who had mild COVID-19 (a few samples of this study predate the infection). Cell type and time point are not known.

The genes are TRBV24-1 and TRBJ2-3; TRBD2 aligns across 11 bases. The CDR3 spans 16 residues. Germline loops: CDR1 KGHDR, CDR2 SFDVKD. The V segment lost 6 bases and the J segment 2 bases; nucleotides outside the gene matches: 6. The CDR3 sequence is CATSYGLAGLTDTQYF. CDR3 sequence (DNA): TGTGCCACCAGTTACGGACTAGCGGGCCTCACAGATACGCAGTATTTT.

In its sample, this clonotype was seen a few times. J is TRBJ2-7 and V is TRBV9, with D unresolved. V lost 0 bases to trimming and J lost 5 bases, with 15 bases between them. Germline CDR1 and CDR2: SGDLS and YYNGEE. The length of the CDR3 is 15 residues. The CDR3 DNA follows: TGTGCCAGCAGCGTAGAAGGTCGAGAGAACGACGAGCAGTACTTC. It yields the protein CASSVEGRENDEQYF.

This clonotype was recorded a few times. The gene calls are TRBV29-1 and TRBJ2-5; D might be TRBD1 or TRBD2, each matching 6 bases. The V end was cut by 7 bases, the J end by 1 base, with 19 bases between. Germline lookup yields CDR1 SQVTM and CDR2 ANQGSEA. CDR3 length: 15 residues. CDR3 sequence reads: CSALKGGSSQETQYF. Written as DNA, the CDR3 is TGCAGCGCCCTCAAGGGGGGCAGCTCCCAAGAGACCCAGTACTTC.

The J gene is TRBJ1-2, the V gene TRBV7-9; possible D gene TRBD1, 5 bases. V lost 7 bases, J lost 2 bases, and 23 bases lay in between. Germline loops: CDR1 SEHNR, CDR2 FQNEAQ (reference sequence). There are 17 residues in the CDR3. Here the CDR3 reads CASTPIKAGPPNYGYTF. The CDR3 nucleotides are TGTGCCAGCACCCCCATAAAGGCAGGGCCCCCGAACTATGGCTACACCTTC.

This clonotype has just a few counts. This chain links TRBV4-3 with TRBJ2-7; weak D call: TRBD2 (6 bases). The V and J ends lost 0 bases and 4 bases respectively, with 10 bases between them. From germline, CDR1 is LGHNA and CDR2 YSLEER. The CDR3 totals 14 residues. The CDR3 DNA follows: TGCGCCAGCAGCCAAGATCGGAGCGGGTACGAGCAGTACTTC. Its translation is CASSQDRSGYEQYF.

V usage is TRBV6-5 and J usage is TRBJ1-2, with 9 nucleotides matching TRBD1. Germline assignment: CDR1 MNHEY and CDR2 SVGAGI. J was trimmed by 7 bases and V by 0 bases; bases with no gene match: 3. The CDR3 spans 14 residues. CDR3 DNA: TGTGCCAGCAGTTACTCTGGACAGGGGTTTGGCTACACCTTC. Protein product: CASSYSGQGFGYTF.

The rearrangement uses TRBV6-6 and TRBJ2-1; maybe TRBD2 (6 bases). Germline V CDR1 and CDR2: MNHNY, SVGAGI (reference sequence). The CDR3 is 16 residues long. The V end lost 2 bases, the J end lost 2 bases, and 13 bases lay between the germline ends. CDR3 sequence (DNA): TGTGCCAGCAGTTACGGCGGGGACGGCACCTACAATGAGCAGTTCTTC. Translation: CASSYGGDGTYNEQFF.

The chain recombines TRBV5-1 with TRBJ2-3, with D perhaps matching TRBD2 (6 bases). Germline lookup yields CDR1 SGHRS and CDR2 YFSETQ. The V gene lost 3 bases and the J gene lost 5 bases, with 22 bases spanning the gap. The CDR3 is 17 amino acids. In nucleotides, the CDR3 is TGCGCCAGCAGCTGGGCGAGGGACTCTCACACGATAGATACGCAGTATTTT. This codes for CASSWARDSHTIDTQYF.

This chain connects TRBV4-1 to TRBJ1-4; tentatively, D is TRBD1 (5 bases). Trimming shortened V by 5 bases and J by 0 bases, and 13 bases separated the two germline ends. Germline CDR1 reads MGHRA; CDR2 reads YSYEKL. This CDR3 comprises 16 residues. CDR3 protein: CASSSRDDTTNEKLFF. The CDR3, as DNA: TGCGCCAGCAGCTCCCGGGACGACACAACTAATGAAAAACTGTTTTTT.

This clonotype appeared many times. CDR3 DNA: TGTGCCAGCTCAGATCAAGAGACCCAGTACTTC. Protein: CASSDQETQYF. The V gene is TRBV18, the J gene TRBJ2-5; D is undetermined. Germline CDR1 and CDR2: KGHSH and LQKENI. This CDR3 contains 11 residues. V was clipped by 5 bases and J by 2 bases, with 3 bases between them.

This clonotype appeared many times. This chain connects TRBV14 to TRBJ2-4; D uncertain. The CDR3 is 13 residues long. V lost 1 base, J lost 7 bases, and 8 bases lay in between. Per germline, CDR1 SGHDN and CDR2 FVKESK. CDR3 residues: CASSQAPGNIQYF. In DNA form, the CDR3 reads TGTGCCAGCAGCCAAGCACCTGGGAACATTCAGTACTTC.

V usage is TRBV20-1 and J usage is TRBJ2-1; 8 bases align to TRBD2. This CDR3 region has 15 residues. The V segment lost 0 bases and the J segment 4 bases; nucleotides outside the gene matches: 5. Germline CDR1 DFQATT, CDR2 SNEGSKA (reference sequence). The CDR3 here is CSARDGAGAYNEQFF. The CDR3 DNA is TGCAGTGCTAGAGATGGAGCGGGAGCGTACAATGAGCAGTTCTTC.

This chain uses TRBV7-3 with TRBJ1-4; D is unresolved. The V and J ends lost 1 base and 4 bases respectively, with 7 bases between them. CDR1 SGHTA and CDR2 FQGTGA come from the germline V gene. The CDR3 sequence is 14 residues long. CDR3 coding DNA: TGTGCCAGCAGCTTAAGGCCAATTAATGAAAAACTGTTTTTT. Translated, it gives CASSLRPINEKLFF.

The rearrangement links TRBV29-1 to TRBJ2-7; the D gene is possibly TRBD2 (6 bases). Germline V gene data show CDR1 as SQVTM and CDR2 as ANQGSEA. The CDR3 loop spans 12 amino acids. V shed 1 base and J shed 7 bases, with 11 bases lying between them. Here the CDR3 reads CSVEGRVGEQYF. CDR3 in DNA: TGCAGCGTTGAAGGGAGGGTCGGTGAGCAGTACTTC.

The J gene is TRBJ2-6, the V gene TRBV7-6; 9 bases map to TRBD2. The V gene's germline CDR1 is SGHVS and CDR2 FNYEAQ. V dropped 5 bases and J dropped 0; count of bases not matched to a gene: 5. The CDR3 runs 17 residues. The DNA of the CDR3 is TGTGCCAGCAGCGTTAGCGGGGGCAACTCTGGGGCCAACGTCCTGACTTTC. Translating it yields CASSVSGGNSGANVLTF.

The CDR3 here is CASSPWGLNQPQHF. The CDR3 bases are TGTGCCAGCAGCCCCTGGGGGCTCAATCAGCCCCAGCATTTT. The V call is TRBV12-3 or TRBV12-4, the J call TRBJ1-5; D perhaps matches TRBD1 (6 bases). V was trimmed by 6 bases and J by 3 bases, leaving 12 bases between them. The CDR3 totals 14 residues.

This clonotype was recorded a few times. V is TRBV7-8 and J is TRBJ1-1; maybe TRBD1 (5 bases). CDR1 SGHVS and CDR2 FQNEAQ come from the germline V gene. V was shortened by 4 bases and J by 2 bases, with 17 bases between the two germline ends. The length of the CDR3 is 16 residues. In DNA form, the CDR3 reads TGTGCCAGCAGCTCCTCTCGGGGTGACAGAAACACTGAAGCTTTCTTT. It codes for CASSSSRGDRNTEAFF.

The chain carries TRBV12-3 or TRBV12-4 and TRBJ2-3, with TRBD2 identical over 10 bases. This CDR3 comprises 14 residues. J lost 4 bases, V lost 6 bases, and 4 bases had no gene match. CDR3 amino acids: CASRSGTSADTQYF. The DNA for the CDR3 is TGTGCCAGCAGATCCGGGACTAGCGCAGATACGCAGTATTTT.

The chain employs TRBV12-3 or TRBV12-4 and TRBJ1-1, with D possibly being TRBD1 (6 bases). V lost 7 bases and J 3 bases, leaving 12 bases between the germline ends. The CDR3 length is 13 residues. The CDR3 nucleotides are TGTGCCAGCAAGCGGGCAGGGGACACTGAAGCTTTCTTT. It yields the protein CASKRAGDTEAFF.

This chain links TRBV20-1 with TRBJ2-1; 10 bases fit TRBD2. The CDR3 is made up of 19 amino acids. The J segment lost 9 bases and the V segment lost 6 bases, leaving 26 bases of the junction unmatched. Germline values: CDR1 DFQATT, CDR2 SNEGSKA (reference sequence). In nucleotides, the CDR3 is TGCAGTGCCCCCAAAAGGGCGGTAGCGGGGGGTTCAACAATCGGTGAGCAGTTCTTC. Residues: CSAPKRAVAGGSTIGEQFF.